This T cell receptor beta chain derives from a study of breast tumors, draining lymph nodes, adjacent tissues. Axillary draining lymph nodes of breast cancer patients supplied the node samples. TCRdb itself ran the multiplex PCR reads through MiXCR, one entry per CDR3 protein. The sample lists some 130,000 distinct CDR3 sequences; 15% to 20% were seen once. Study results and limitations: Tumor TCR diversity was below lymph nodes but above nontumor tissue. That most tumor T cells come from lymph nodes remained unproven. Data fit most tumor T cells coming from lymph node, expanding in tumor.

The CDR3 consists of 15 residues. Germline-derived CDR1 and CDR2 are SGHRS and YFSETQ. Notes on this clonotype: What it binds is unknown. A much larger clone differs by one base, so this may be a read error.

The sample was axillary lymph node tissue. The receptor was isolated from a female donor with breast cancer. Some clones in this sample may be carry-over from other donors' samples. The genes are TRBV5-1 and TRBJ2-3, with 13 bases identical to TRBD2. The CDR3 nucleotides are TGCGCCGGCAGCTGGACTAGCGGGGGATCAGATACGCAGTATTTT. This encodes CAGSWTSGGSDTQYF.